These T cell receptor beta chains were read from a single sample in a study of cytomegalovirus exposure and HLA in healthy donors. Using immunoSEQ multiplex PCR, the repertoire was profiled, and TCRdb retains in-frame clones only, with some absent. The repertoire consists of about 160,000 clones, with roughly 87% occurring once and the leading ten covering about 0.9%. The sample consisted of PBMCs. The receptors were sampled from a woman between 25 and 40 years old in good health and CMV-seronegative. Each CDR3 is given with its conserved first and last residue. The D gene is left open where the match is weak. Size tells how often a clone was seen (once, few, many) or the class of an expanded clone, and some rows leave it out.

NA TRBJ2-1 NA TRBV14 TGTGCCAGCAGCCAAGGGGGGACACCCCACAATGAGCAGTTCTTC CASSQGGTPHNEQFF
NA TRBJ2-1 TRBD1 TRBV5-1 TGCGCCAGCAGCTTGTCCCTCGGACGGGACAGGATGGTCAATGAGCAGTTCTTC CASSLSLGRDRMVNEQFF
few TRBJ2-2 NA TRBV2 TGTGCCAGCAGAGCCCATCGAATTAACACCGGGGAGCTGTTTTTT CASRAHRINTGELFF
NA TRBJ2-4 TRBD1 TRBV29-1 TGCAGCGTTGAAGGGGACAGGGGTAACATTCAGTACTTC CSVEGDRGNIQYF
NA TRBJ1-5 NA TRBV19 TGTGCCAGTAGTATACTAGGGGTCGGCAATCAGCCCCAGCATTTT CASSILGVGNQPQHF
NA TRBJ2-2 NA TRBV28 TGTGCCAGATTTAGCGTTCACGGGGAGCTGTTTTTT CARFSVHGELFF
NA TRBJ2-5 NA TRBV5-4 TGTGCCAGCAGCTTGGGGCGGTCACAAGAGACCCAGTACTTC CASSLGRSQETQYF
NA TRBJ2-2 NA TRBV11-3 TGTGCCAGCAGCCCTCGTAGCGGACCGAACACCGGGGAGCTGTTTTTT CASSPRSGPNTGELFF
NA TRBJ2-7 TRBD1 TRBV19 TGTGCCAGTAGAAATACAGGGGGCAACGAGCAGTACTTC CASRNTGGNEQYF
NA TRBJ1-1 NA TRBV5-4 TGTGCCAGCAGCTTGGACAGGGCTACTGAAGCTTTCTTT CASSLDRATEAFF
NA TRBJ1-5 TRBD1 TRBV28 TGTGCCAGCCCCCCCGGGGCAGGGGGCAGTCAGCCCCAGCATTTT CASPPGAGGSQPQHF
NA TRBJ2-4 NA TRBV28 TGTGCCAGCAGGGAACTAGAGGTAGCCAAAAACATTCAGTACTTC CASRELEVAKNIQYF
NA TRBJ2-4 NA TRBV5-1 TGCGCCAGCAGCCGAGACAGCGCTGCCAAAAACATTCAGTACTTC CASSRDSAAKNIQYF
NA TRBJ2-7 NA TRBV20-1 TGCAGTGCCCCCTGGAGGGAGCAGTGGTACTTC CSAPWREQWYF
NA TRBJ2-3 NA TRBV21-1 TGTGCCAGCAGCAAAGTGGGACAGGGGGTAAGAGATACGCAGTATTTT CASSKVGQGVRDTQYF
NA TRBJ1-6 NA TRBV5-8 TGTGCCAGCACCCCAGGGAGGGGCTATAATTCACCCCTCCACTTT CASTPGRGYNSPLHF
once TRBJ2-1 TRBD2 TRBV10-2 TGCGCCAGCAGTGAGTTCAATGTGACTAGCGGGAGAGTATCCTACAATGAGCAGTTCTTC CASSEFNVTSGRVSYNEQFF
NA TRBJ1-1 NA TRBV7-9 TGTGCCAGCAGTTCAGGACGGGAGAACACTGAAGCTTTCTTT CASSSGRENTEAFF
NA TRBJ2-5 NA TRBV18 TGTGCCAGCTCAGAGGGACTGTCCCAAGAGACCCAGTACTTC CASSEGLSQETQYF
NA TRBJ2-7 NA TRBV30 TGTGCCTGGAGTTCCGGGTTGGACTACGAGCAGTACTTC CAWSSGLDYEQYF
NA TRBJ1-5 TRBD1 TRBV27 TGTGCCAGCAGTCTCCGACAGGGGGCAAGAAATCAGCCCCAGCATTTT CASSLRQGARNQPQHF
NA TRBJ2-3 TRBD2 TRBV28 TGTGCCAGCAGCTACCTTAGCGGGAGGGCGGATACGCAGTATTTT CASSYLSGRADTQYF
NA TRBJ2-7 NA TRBV27 TGTGCCAGCAGTCCAAGCGTTTACGTCTCCTACGAGCAGTACTTC CASSPSVYVSYEQYF
NA TRBJ2-2 NA TRBV19 TGTGCCAGTAGTATTTCCAGGCTCTCCTACGCCGGGGAGCTGTTTTTT CASSISRLSYAGELFF
NA TRBJ2-7 TRBD1 TRBV10-3 TGTGCCATCAGTGAGCCCGGGACAGGTTTCTCCTACGAGCAGTACTTC CAISEPGTGFSYEQYF
NA TRBJ1-4 NA TRBV28 TGTGCCAGCAGTCCTCCCCACGGGGGAATAGGTGAAAAACTGTTTTTT CASSPPHGGIGEKLFF
NA TRBJ1-2 TRBD1 TRBV30 TGTGCCTGGGACAGGGTCTATGGCTACACCTTC CAWDRVYGYTF
NA TRBJ1-1 NA TRBV7-2 TGTGCCAGCAGCTTATCACAGGGACGCATGAACACTGAAGCTTTCTTT CASSLSQGRMNTEAFF
NA TRBJ1-4 TRBD1 TRBV4-1 TGCGCCAGCAGCTTATTCGGACAGGCACTGTTTTTT CASSLFGQALFF
NA TRBJ1-1 TRBD1 TRBV7-2 TGTGCCAGCAGCTTAACAACAGGGGGCCTAATGAACACTGAAGCTTTCTTT CASSLTTGGLMNTEAFF
NA TRBJ1-2 NA TRBV10-3 TGTGCCATCAGTGAGTCCCCGGGGGCTAACTATGGCTACACCTTC CAISESPGANYGYTF
NA TRBJ2-5 TRBD2 TRBV7-9 TGTGCCAGCAGCCCCCCCGGGAGGTTAGAGACCCAGTACTTC CASSPPGRLETQYF
NA TRBJ1-1 NA TRBV4-2 TGTGCCAGCAGCCAAGGTCGGAACACTGAAGCTTTCTTT CASSQGRNTEAFF
NA TRBJ2-7 NA TRBV6-5 TGTGCCAGCAGTTACTCGACAGGCGGCGTTGGCGAGCAGTACTTC CASSYSTGGVGEQYF
NA TRBJ2-7 TRBD1 TRBV7-8 TGTGCCAGCAGCGCCGGGACAGGGAATTACGAGCAGTACTTC CASSAGTGNYEQYF
few TRBJ1-4 NA TRBV5-1 TGCGCCAGCAGCTTGGCTCAGGGTAATGAAAAACTGTTTTTT CASSLAQGNEKLFF
NA TRBJ2-7 TRBD2 TRBV7-9 TGTGCCAGCAGCTTCCCCGGGACTAGCGGGAGAGGTGAGCAGTACTTC CASSFPGTSGRGEQYF
NA TRBJ2-3 TRBD2 TRBV7-2 TGTGCCAGCAGCTCTAGCGGGGGGAACACAGATACGCAGTATTTT CASSSSGGNTDTQYF
NA TRBJ2-7 TRBD1 TRBV27 TGTGCCAGCAAGGGGACAGAGTCCTACGAGCAGTACTTC CASKGTESYEQYF
NA TRBJ2-3 NA TRBV7-2 TGTGCCAGCAGCTTAGGGCTGTCCGGGACAAGAGATACGCAGTATTTT CASSLGLSGTRDTQYF
NA TRBJ2-7 NA TRBV6-5 TGTGCCAGCAGTTCCCCCTCGGGCGAGCAGTACTTC CASSSPSGEQYF
NA TRBJ1-4 TRBD1 TRBV27 TGTGCCAGCAGTTTCTGGAGGGGGCGAGATGAAAAACTGTTTTTT CASSFWRGRDEKLFF
NA TRBJ2-7 TRBD1 TRBV29-1 TGCAGCGTCTTGACAGGGGGCGGGTACGAGCAGTACTTC CSVLTGGGYEQYF
NA TRBJ2-5 NA TRBV11-2 TGTGCCAGCAGTCGCCAAGAGACCCAGTACTTC CASSRQETQYF
NA TRBJ1-1 NA TRBV4-1 TGCGCCAGCAGTCAAGATTCGGGGAGGGGCCGAAGGGTCACTGAAGCTTTCTTT CASSQDSGRGRRVTEAFF
NA TRBJ1-5 TRBD1 TRBV4-3 TGCGCCAGCAGCCAAGACCCGGACAGGGGGCAGTCTCGCAATCAGCCCCAGCATTTT CASSQDPDRGQSRNQPQHF
once TRBJ2-1 NA TRBV7-2 TGTGCCAGCAGCTTGGCGGGGAGCTCCTACAATGAGCAGTTCTTC CASSLAGSSYNEQFF
NA TRBJ1-4 TRBD1 TRBV7-2 TGTGCCAGCAGCTCGGGGACAGGCCCGAAGGAAAAACTGTTTTTT CASSSGTGPKEKLFF
NA TRBJ2-3 TRBD2 TRBV5-1 TGCGCCAGCAGCGCCCGACTGGCGGGGGGGATCACAGATACGCAGTATTTT CASSARLAGGITDTQYF
NA TRBJ2-7 TRBD1 TRBV25-1 TGTGCCAGCAGTGGACAGGGATACGAGCAGTACTTC CASSGQGYEQYF
NA TRBJ2-7 TRBD2 TRBV9 TGTGCCAGCAGCGTAGGGACCCCAAGGACTAGTTTCGACGAGCAGTACTTC CASSVGTPRTSFDEQYF